This T cell receptor (beta chain) is from a study of regulatory dendritic cells for organ transplantation. General study results and limits: Memory CD8+ T cells were the most oligoclonal; naive cells were highly diverse. Between individuals, the alloreactive memory CD8+ T cell pool differed considerably. Memory CD8+ clonal expansion seemed more limited with regulatory than mature dendritic cells. Among resting subsets, memory CD8+ cells contained the most alloreactive clonotypes.

Produced via immunoSEQ multiplex PCR; TCRdb's table is partial and in-frame only. The sample carries some 35,000 clones, approximately 88% recorded once. Germline V lookup: CDR1 ENHRY, CDR2 SYGVKD. The CDR3 runs 14 residues. V gave up 4 bases and J gave up 1 base; unmatched junction bases: 2. For this clone: The target antigen is unknown.

The TCR sequence derives from a human donor in good health. What was sequenced was naive CD4+ T cells from blood. Described subset: CD45RA+ naive T cells. The chain joins TRBV10-3 to TRBJ1-1; 8 bases agree with TRBD1. This chain's CDR3 is CAISGTGRNTEAFF. The DNA of the CDR3 is TGTGCCATCAGTGGGACAGGGAGGAACACTGAAGCTTTCTTT.